This TCR beta chain was sequenced for a study of regulatory T cells in long-lasting Graves disease. For the study at large: Persistence in Graves' disease required over 5 years of antithyroid drugs plus positive TSH receptor antibodies.

Specified time point: persistent/refractory GD, antithyroid drugs over 5 years with positive TRAb. RNA from PBMCs was the source of the TCR library. Findings and limits, study-wide: Patients whose Graves' disease persisted exhibited lower TCR diversity than those newly diagnosed. Newly diagnosed patients shared 966 public clonotypes; persistent patients shared more than 2,500.

Arm-PCR with iRepertoire HTBI primers amplified the CDR3 regions for these TCR beta libraries. TCRdb independently ran MiXCR on the multiplex PCR reads; one entry per CDR3 protein. The profile shows a few hundred thousand distinct CDR3 sequences, roughly a fifth of them singletons. Trimming took 5 bases from V and 0 from J, leaving 11 bases between them. Germline CDR1 and CDR2: MNHEY and SVGEGT. The CDR3 consists of 15 residues. Comment on this clonotype: Its antigen is as yet unknown.

The source is a female donor with Graves disease. Sequencing used peripheral blood mononuclear cells (PBMCs), obtained when the disease was refractory, from a patient treated with antithyroid drugs. The rearrangement links TRBV6-2 or TRBV6-3 to TRBJ1-5; TRBD1 might be the D (5 bases). The CDR3 DNA follows: TGTGCCAGCAGTGATCTGGGGGATAGCAATCAGCCCCAGCATTTT. Residues: CASSDLGDSNQPQHF.